This T cell receptor beta chain was sequenced for a study of regulatory T cells in long-lasting Graves disease. Specified time point: newly diagnosed GD, antithyroid drugs for less than 3 months. Following extraction of RNA from PBMCs, that RNA was used to make the TCR library. This clonotype was seen only a few times. Libraries of TCR beta came from iRepertoire HTBI primers plus Arm-PCR of CDR3 regions. TCRdb reprocessed the multiplex PCR reads with MiXCR, giving one entry per CDR3 protein. The table includes 530,000 or so distinct CDR3 sequences, about 13% detected once. The data were also submitted as part of a second study, on T cells in Graves' hyperthyroidism and ophthalmopathy. That study adds: Uncontrolled infection, other autoimmune disease, pregnancy or lactation excluded patients. The diagnostic basis comprised clinical symptoms, serum thyroxine and TRAb, thyroid ultrasound and orbital computed tomography.

Specimen: peripheral blood mononuclear cells (PBMCs), collected at new diagnosis, from a patient treated with antithyroid drugs. This receptor was identified in a man aged 30 to 45 with Graves disease.

The CDR3, as DNA: TGTGCCAGCAGCCAAGGGTTAAAGGGACAGGCTCCACTCCGGCAGTACTTC. Translating it yields CASSQGLKGQAPLRQYF. The V call is TRBV3-1, the J call TRBJ2-7; 8 bases agree with TRBD1. There are 17 residues in the CDR3. The V and J ends lost 1 base and 9 bases, in that order; junction bases with no gene match: 17. From germline, CDR1 is LGHDT and CDR2 YNNKEL (reference sequence).